This is a list of T cell receptor beta chains from one sample in a study of T cells in Graves' hyperthyroidism and ophthalmopathy. From the multiplex PCR reads, TCRdb called clonotypes with MiXCR, one entry per CDR3 protein. The repertoire has under 650,000 distinct CDR3 sequences, around 16% of them found once; the top ten carry around 4%. The material sequenced was blood. Every receptor here comes from a woman aged 25 to 39 with Graves' hyperthyroidism. The CDR3 runs from the conserved cysteine through the conserved F or W. The order of the fields is clone size, V gene, D gene, J gene, CDR3 length, CDR3 protein, CDR3 DNA. D genes are given only for firm matches. A row's size may be missing; if present it is once, few, many or a size class.

clone size: NA; V gene: TRBV28; D gene: NA; J gene: TRBJ1-2; CDR3 length: 15; CDR3 protein: CASLAGGGRHYGYTF; CDR3 DNA: TGTGCCAGTCTAGCCGGGGGGGGGCGCCACTATGGCTACACCTTC
clone size: few; V gene: TRBV5-6; D gene: NA; J gene: TRBJ2-2; CDR3 length: 15; CDR3 protein: CASSRGSLNTGELFF; CDR3 DNA: TGTGCCAGCAGCCGAGGGAGCCTAAACACCGGGGAGCTGTTTTTT
clone size: few; V gene: TRBV10-2; D gene: NA; J gene: TRBJ2-3; CDR3 length: 14; CDR3 protein: CASSGDGGTDTQYF; CDR3 DNA: TGCGCCAGCAGTGGAGATGGGGGCACAGATACGCAGTATTTT
clone size: many; V gene: TRBV20-1; D gene: NA; J gene: TRBJ1-1; CDR3 length: 15; CDR3 protein: CSASSNGQPYTEAFF; CDR3 DNA: TGCAGTGCTAGTTCCAACGGACAGCCCTACACTGAAGCTTTCTTT
clone size: NA; V gene: TRBV27; D gene: TRBD1; J gene: TRBJ1-2; CDR3 length: 16; CDR3 protein: CASTKGTGGRWSGYTF; CDR3 DNA: TGTGCCAGCACCAAGGGAACAGGGGGTAGGTGGAGCGGCTACACCTTC
clone size: many; V gene: TRBV7-9; D gene: TRBD2; J gene: TRBJ2-7; CDR3 length: 14; CDR3 protein: CASSTSGVAWEQYF; CDR3 DNA: TGTGCCAGCAGCACCAGCGGGGTGGCTTGGGAGCAGTACTTC
clone size: few; V gene: TRBV20-1; D gene: TRBD1; J gene: TRBJ2-7; CDR3 length: 12; CDR3 protein: CSAQQGRTQQYF; CDR3 DNA: TGCAGTGCGCAACAGGGGCGCACCCAGCAGTACTTC
clone size: NA; V gene: TRBV7-3; D gene: TRBD1; J gene: TRBJ2-7; CDR3 length: 13; CDR3 protein: CASAKGQFYEQYF; CDR3 DNA: TGTGCCAGCGCGAAGGGACAGTTCTACGAGCAGTACTTC
clone size: many; V gene: TRBV30; D gene: TRBD1; J gene: TRBJ1-4; CDR3 length: 13; CDR3 protein: CAWQTGPNEKLFF; CDR3 DNA: TGTGCCTGGCAGACAGGGCCCAATGAAAAACTGTTTTTT
clone size: many; V gene: TRBV11-2; D gene: NA; J gene: TRBJ2-5; CDR3 length: 14; CDR3 protein: CASSHRVIQETQYF; CDR3 DNA: TGTGCCAGCAGCCACCGGGTTATACAAGAGACCCAGTACTTC
clone size: NA; V gene: TRBV13; D gene: NA; J gene: TRBJ2-1; CDR3 length: 18; CDR3 protein: CASSLGRGIGDSYNEQFF; CDR3 DNA: TGTGCCAGCAGCTTAGGGCGGGGAATCGGGGACTCCTACAATGAGCAGTTCTTC
clone size: NA; V gene: TRBV20-1; D gene: TRBD2; J gene: TRBJ2-7; CDR3 length: 16; CDR3 protein: CSGRTSGIRSSYEQYF; CDR3 DNA: TGCAGTGGTAGGACTAGCGGGATTAGAAGCTCCTACGAGCAGTACTTC
clone size: NA; V gene: TRBV5-6; D gene: TRBD2; J gene: TRBJ2-1; CDR3 length: 16; CDR3 protein: CASSVASGGSYNEQFF; CDR3 DNA: TGTGCCAGCAGCGTGGCAAGCGGGGGCTCCTACAATGAGCAGTTCTTC
clone size: few; V gene: TRBV30; D gene: NA; J gene: TRBJ2-7; CDR3 length: 13; CDR3 protein: CAWSLGGTYEQYF; CDR3 DNA: TGTGCCTGGAGTTTGGGCGGTACCTACGAGCAGTACTTC
clone size: NA; V gene: TRBV27; D gene: NA; J gene: TRBJ2-1; CDR3 length: 15; CDR3 protein: CASSLAGAFGNEQFF; CDR3 DNA: TGTGCCAGCAGTTTAGCGGGGGCCTTCGGCAATGAGCAGTTCTTC
clone size: NA; V gene: TRBV13; D gene: TRBD2; J gene: TRBJ2-7; CDR3 length: 14; CDR3 protein: CASQRTSGLYEQYF; CDR3 DNA: TGTGCCAGCCAAAGGACTAGCGGGCTTTACGAGCAGTACTTC
clone size: many; V gene: TRBV20-1; D gene: NA; J gene: TRBJ1-1; CDR3 length: 14; CDR3 protein: CSARKGGEGTEAFF; CDR3 DNA: TGCAGTGCGAGGAAAGGGGGTGAGGGCACTGAAGCTTTCTTT
clone size: many; V gene: TRBV7-2; D gene: NA; J gene: TRBJ2-3; CDR3 length: 14; CDR3 protein: CASSLGYTLDTQYF; CDR3 DNA: TGTGCCAGCAGCTTAGGCTACACCTTGGATACGCAGTATTTT
clone size: NA; V gene: TRBV10-3; D gene: TRBD2; J gene: TRBJ2-6; CDR3 length: 17; CDR3 protein: CAISGTSGSRGANVLTF; CDR3 DNA: TGTGCCATCAGCGGGACTAGCGGGAGTCGTGGGGCCAACGTCCTGACTTTC
clone size: many; V gene: TRBV20-1; D gene: TRBD1; J gene: TRBJ2-3; CDR3 length: 14; CDR3 protein: CSARWTGGRDTQYF; CDR3 DNA: TGCAGTGCTAGATGGACAGGGGGCAGAGATACGCAGTATTTT
clone size: once; V gene: TRBV20-1; D gene: TRBD2; J gene: TRBJ2-7; CDR3 length: 13; CDR3 protein: CSALGLAVYEQYF; CDR3 DNA: TGCAGTGCCCTGGGACTAGCGGTTTACGAGCAGTACTTC
clone size: few; V gene: TRBV27; D gene: NA; J gene: TRBJ1-2; CDR3 length: 13; CDR3 protein: CASSSNTGYGYTF; CDR3 DNA: TGTGCCAGCAGTTCAAATACAGGGTATGGCTACACCTTC
clone size: many; V gene: TRBV30; D gene: TRBD2; J gene: TRBJ2-1; CDR3 length: 16; CDR3 protein: CAWSATSGRALNEQFF; CDR3 DNA: TGTGCCTGGAGTGCGACTAGCGGGAGGGCATTAAATGAGCAGTTCTTC
clone size: NA; V gene: TRBV3-1; D gene: NA; J gene: TRBJ2-7; CDR3 length: 14; CDR3 protein: CASSRWQGHYEQYF; CDR3 DNA: TGTGCCAGCAGCCGATGGCAGGGTCACTACGAGCAGTACTTC
clone size: NA; V gene: TRBV12-3/TRBV12-4; D gene: TRBD2; J gene: TRBJ2-1; CDR3 length: 16; CDR3 protein: CASTKERTSGPTEQFF; CDR3 DNA: TGTGCCAGCACTAAGGAGCGGACTAGCGGTCCCACTGAGCAGTTCTTC
clone size: many; V gene: TRBV30; D gene: TRBD1; J gene: TRBJ1-1; CDR3 length: 13; CDR3 protein: CAWDREAYTEAFF; CDR3 DNA: TGTGCCTGGGACAGGGAGGCTTACACTGAAGCTTTCTTT
clone size: NA; V gene: TRBV29-1; D gene: NA; J gene: TRBJ1-1; CDR3 length: 14; CDR3 protein: CSVEVERGNTEAFF; CDR3 DNA: TGCAGCGTTGAAGTTGAGAGGGGGAACACTGAAGCTTTCTTT
clone size: few; V gene: TRBV29-1; D gene: NA; J gene: TRBJ1-3; CDR3 length: 11; CDR3 protein: CSVHSGNTIYF; CDR3 DNA: TGCAGCGTCCACTCTGGAAACACCATATATTTT
clone size: many; V gene: TRBV6-5; D gene: NA; J gene: TRBJ2-7; CDR3 length: 15; CDR3 protein: CASSYSDTGWYEQYF; CDR3 DNA: TGTGCCAGCAGTTACTCGGACACAGGGTGGTACGAGCAGTACTTC
clone size: few; V gene: TRBV7-3; D gene: NA; J gene: TRBJ2-3; CDR3 length: 14; CDR3 protein: CASSGDGGADTQYF; CDR3 DNA: TGTGCCAGCAGCGGGGACGGCGGCGCAGATACGCAGTATTTT
clone size: NA; V gene: TRBV18; D gene: NA; J gene: TRBJ2-2; CDR3 length: 14; CDR3 protein: CASSPTENTGELFF; CDR3 DNA: TGTGCCAGCTCACCGACGGAGAACACCGGGGAGCTGTTTTTT
clone size: few; V gene: TRBV6-1; D gene: TRBD1; J gene: TRBJ1-5; CDR3 length: 17; CDR3 protein: CASSKGTGGSSYQPQHF; CDR3 DNA: TGTGCCAGCAGTAAAGGGACAGGGGGCTCATCATATCAGCCCCAGCATTTT
clone size: NA; V gene: TRBV28; D gene: NA; J gene: TRBJ1-3; CDR3 length: 17; CDR3 protein: CASSRQAGASSGNTIYF; CDR3 DNA: TGTGCCAGCAGTCGTCAAGCAGGGGCCTCCTCTGGAAACACCATATATTTT
clone size: NA; V gene: TRBV30; D gene: TRBD2; J gene: TRBJ2-2; CDR3 length: 15; CDR3 protein: CAWSVGTSDTGELFF; CDR3 DNA: TGTGCCTGGAGTGTAGGGACTAGCGACACCGGGGAGCTGTTTTTT
clone size: NA; V gene: TRBV27; D gene: NA; J gene: TRBJ1-4; CDR3 length: 13; CDR3 protein: CASSFMVGEKLFF; CDR3 DNA: TGTGCCAGCAGTTTCATGGTGGGTGAAAAACTGTTTTTT
clone size: many; V gene: TRBV12-3/TRBV12-4; D gene: NA; J gene: TRBJ2-3; CDR3 length: 12; CDR3 protein: CASTPFPDTQYF; CDR3 DNA: TGTGCCAGCACCCCATTTCCGGATACGCAGTATTTT
clone size: many; V gene: TRBV7-2; D gene: TRBD1; J gene: TRBJ1-5; CDR3 length: 15; CDR3 protein: CASSPGQGRNQPQHF; CDR3 DNA: TGTGCCAGCAGCCCGGGACAGGGGAGGAATCAGCCCCAGCATTTT
clone size: many; V gene: TRBV24-1; D gene: TRBD1; J gene: TRBJ2-3; CDR3 length: 15; CDR3 protein: CATSGETGATDTQYF; CDR3 DNA: TGTGCCACCAGTGGAGAGACAGGGGCCACAGATACGCAGTATTTT
clone size: many; V gene: TRBV28; D gene: TRBD2; J gene: TRBJ2-7; CDR3 length: 13; CDR3 protein: CASLGAGRLEQYF; CDR3 DNA: TGTGCCAGCCTTGGAGCGGGACGGCTCGAGCAGTACTTC
clone size: few; V gene: TRBV6-5; D gene: NA; J gene: TRBJ1-2; CDR3 length: 13; CDR3 protein: CASSYRGTHGYTF; CDR3 DNA: TGTGCCAGCAGTTATAGAGGAACCCATGGCTACACCTTC
clone size: NA; V gene: TRBV6-1; D gene: NA; J gene: TRBJ2-7; CDR3 length: 15; CDR3 protein: CASGRRTTNKEEQYF; CDR3 DNA: TGTGCCAGCGGTCGGAGGACAACGAACAAGGAGGAGCAGTACTTC
clone size: NA; V gene: TRBV19; D gene: TRBD1; J gene: TRBJ1-2; CDR3 length: 15; CDR3 protein: CASRLGQGYWNGYTF; CDR3 DNA: TGTGCCAGTAGGCTGGGACAGGGGTATTGGAATGGCTACACCTTC
clone size: NA; V gene: TRBV5-1; D gene: NA; J gene: TRBJ2-5; CDR3 length: 14; CDR3 protein: CASSSGRLQETQYF; CDR3 DNA: TGCGCCAGCAGCTCGGGTCGGCTACAAGAGACCCAGTACTTC
clone size: many; V gene: TRBV12-3/TRBV12-4; D gene: TRBD2; J gene: TRBJ2-2; CDR3 length: 17; CDR3 protein: CASSPLAGFANTGELFF; CDR3 DNA: TGTGCCAGCAGTCCACTAGCGGGATTTGCGAACACCGGGGAGCTGTTTTTT
clone size: many; V gene: TRBV28; D gene: NA; J gene: TRBJ1-5; CDR3 length: 15; CDR3 protein: CASSLGDGSNQPQHF; CDR3 DNA: TGTGCCAGCAGTTTAGGAGACGGCAGCAATCAGCCCCAGCATTTT
clone size: NA; V gene: TRBV4-1; D gene: NA; J gene: TRBJ1-5; CDR3 length: 16; CDR3 protein: CASSQEVEWNNQPQHF; CDR3 DNA: TGCGCCAGCAGCCAAGAGGTGGAGTGGAACAATCAGCCCCAGCATTTT
clone size: NA; V gene: TRBV27; D gene: NA; J gene: TRBJ2-2; CDR3 length: 16; CDR3 protein: CASSFVGHPNTGELFF; CDR3 DNA: TGTGCCAGCAGTTTTGTGGGGCACCCGAACACCGGGGAGCTGTTTTTT
clone size: few; V gene: TRBV29-1; D gene: NA; J gene: TRBJ1-1; CDR3 length: 12; CDR3 protein: CSVVDGAPWAFF; CDR3 DNA: TGCAGCGTTGTGGACGGGGCCCCGTGGGCTTTCTTT
clone size: NA; V gene: TRBV20-1; D gene: NA; J gene: TRBJ1-2; CDR3 length: 11; CDR3 protein: CSARDQGLNTF; CDR3 DNA: TGCAGTGCTAGAGATCAGGGACTGAACACCTTC
clone size: NA; V gene: TRBV5-1; D gene: TRBD1; J gene: TRBJ2-7; CDR3 length: 17; CDR3 protein: CASSLDGLRQGVGEQYF; CDR3 DNA: TGCGCCAGCAGCTTGGATGGCTTAAGGCAGGGGGTAGGCGAGCAGTACTTC
clone size: few; V gene: TRBV28; D gene: NA; J gene: TRBJ1-1; CDR3 length: 15; CDR3 protein: CASSLYGLRGTEAFF; CDR3 DNA: TGTGCCAGCAGTTTATACGGGCTGCGGGGCACTGAAGCTTTCTTT
clone size: many; V gene: TRBV18; D gene: NA; J gene: TRBJ1-5; CDR3 length: 13; CDR3 protein: CASSSQKGQPQHF; CDR3 DNA: TGTGCCAGCTCTTCCCAGAAGGGTCAGCCCCAGCATTTT
clone size: many; V gene: TRBV30; D gene: NA; J gene: TRBJ2-7; CDR3 length: 12; CDR3 protein: CACTGTTYEQYF; CDR3 DNA: TGTGCCTGCACCGGGACCACCTACGAGCAGTACTTC
clone size: few; V gene: TRBV5-1; D gene: TRBD2; J gene: TRBJ2-3; CDR3 length: 19; CDR3 protein: CASSFLPSYGRYSTDTQYF; CDR3 DNA: TGCGCCAGCAGCTTCTTACCCTCCTACGGGAGGTATAGCACAGATACGCAGTATTTT